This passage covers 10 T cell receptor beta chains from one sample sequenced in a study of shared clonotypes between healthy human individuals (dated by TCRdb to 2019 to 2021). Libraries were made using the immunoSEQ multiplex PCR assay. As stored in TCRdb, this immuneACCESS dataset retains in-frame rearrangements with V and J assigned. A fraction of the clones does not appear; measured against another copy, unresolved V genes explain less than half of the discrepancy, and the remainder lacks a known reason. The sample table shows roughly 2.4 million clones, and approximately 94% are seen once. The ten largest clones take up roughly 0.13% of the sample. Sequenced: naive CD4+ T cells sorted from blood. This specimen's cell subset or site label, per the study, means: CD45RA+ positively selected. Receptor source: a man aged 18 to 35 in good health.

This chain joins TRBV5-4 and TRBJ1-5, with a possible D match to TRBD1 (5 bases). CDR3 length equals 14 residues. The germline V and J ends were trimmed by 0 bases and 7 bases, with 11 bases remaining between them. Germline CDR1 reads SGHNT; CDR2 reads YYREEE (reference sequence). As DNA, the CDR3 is TGTGCCAGCAGCTTGGATCCCAGGGCCCAGCCCCAGCATTTT. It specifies CASSLDPRAQPQHF.

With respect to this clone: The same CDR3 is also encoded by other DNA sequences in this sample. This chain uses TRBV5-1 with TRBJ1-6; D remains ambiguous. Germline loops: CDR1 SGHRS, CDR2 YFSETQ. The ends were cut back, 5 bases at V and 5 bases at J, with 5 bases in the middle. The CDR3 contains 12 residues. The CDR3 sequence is CASSRDNSPLHF. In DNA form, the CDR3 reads TGCGCCAGCAGTCGGGATAATTCACCCCTCCACTTT. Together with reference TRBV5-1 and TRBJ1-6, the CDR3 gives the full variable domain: KAGVTQTPRYLIKTRGQQVTLSCSPISGHRSVSWYQQTPGQGLQFLFEYFSETQRNKGNFPGRFSGRQFSNSRSEMNVSTLELGDSALYLCASSRDNSPLHFGNGTRLTVT.

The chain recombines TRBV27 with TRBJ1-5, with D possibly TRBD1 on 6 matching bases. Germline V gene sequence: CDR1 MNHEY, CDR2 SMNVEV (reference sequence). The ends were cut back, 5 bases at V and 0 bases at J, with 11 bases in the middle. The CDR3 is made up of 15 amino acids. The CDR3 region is CASSPYRDSNQPQHF. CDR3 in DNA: TGTGCCAGCAGTCCCTACAGGGATAGCAATCAGCCCCAGCATTTT.

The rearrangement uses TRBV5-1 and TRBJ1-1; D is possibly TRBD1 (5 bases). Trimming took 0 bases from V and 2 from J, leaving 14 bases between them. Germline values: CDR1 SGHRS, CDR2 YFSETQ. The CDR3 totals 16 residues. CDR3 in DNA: TGCGCCAGCAGCTTGGTAGTAAGGAGGGGCAACACTGAAGCTTTCTTT. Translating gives CASSLVVRRGNTEAFF. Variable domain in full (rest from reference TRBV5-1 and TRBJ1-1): KAGVTQTPRYLIKTRGQQVTLSCSPISGHRSVSWYQQTPGQGLQFLFEYFSETQRNKGNFPGRFSGRQFSNSRSEMNVSTLELGDSALYLCASSLVVRRGNTEAFFGQGTRLTVV.

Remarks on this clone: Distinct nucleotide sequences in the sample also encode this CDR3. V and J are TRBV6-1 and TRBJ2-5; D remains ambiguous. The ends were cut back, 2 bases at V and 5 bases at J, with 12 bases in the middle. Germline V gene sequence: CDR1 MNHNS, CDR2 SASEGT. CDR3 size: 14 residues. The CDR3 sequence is CASSELGSRETQYF. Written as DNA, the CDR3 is TGTGCCAGCAGTGAATTGGGTTCGCGGGAGACCCAGTACTTC.

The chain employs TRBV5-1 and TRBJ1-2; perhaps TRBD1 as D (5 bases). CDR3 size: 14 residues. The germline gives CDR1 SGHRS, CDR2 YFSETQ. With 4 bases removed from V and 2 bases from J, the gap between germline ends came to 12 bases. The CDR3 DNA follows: TGCGCCAGCAGCCCGGGACCCAGGAACTATGGCTACACCTTC. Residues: CASSPGPRNYGYTF.

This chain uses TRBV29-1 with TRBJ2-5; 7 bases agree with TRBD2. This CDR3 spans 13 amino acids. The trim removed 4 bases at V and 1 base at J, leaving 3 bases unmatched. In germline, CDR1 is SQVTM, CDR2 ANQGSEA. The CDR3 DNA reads TGCAGCGTTGGCGGGGGTCGCCAAGAGACCCAGTACTTC. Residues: CSVGGGRQETQYF. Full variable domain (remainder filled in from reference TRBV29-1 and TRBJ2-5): SAVISQKPSRDICQRGTSLTIQCQVDSQVTMMFWYRQQPGQSLTLIATANQGSEATYESGFVIDKFPISRPNLTFSTLTVSNMSPEDSSIYLCSVGGGRQETQYFGPGTRLLVL.

The CDR3 sequence: CASRDRGNLGEQYF. The CDR3, as DNA: TGTGCCAGCAGGGACAGGGGAAACCTAGGCGAGCAGTACTTC. The rearrangement links TRBV7-2 to TRBJ2-7; 9 nucleotides match TRBD1. V was pared by 6 bases and J by 6 bases, with 9 bases of the junction left unmatched. The germline CDR1 and CDR2 sequences are SGHTA and FQGNSA. The CDR3 runs 14 residues.

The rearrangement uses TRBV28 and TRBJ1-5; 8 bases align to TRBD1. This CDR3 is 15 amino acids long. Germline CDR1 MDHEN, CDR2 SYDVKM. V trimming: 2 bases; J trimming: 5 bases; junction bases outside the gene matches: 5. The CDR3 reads CASSLPTQGDQPQHF. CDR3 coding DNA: TGTGCCAGCAGTTTACCCACACAGGGGGATCAGCCCCAGCATTTT.

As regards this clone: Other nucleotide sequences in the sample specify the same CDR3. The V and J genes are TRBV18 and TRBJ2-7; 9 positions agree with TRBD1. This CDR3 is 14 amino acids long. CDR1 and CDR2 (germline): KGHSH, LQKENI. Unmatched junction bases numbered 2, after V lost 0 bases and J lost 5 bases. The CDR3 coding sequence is TGTGCCAGCTCACCACCTACAGGGGGCGACGAGCAGTACTTC. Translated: CASSPPTGGDEQYF.